Following are 13 T cell receptor beta chains from one sample sequenced in a study of T cell repertoires in cytomegalovirus infection. TCRdb processed the reads anew with MiXCR; each CDR3 protein has one entry. The sample has some 100,000 distinct CDR3 sequences; roughly a quarter are singletons. The sample was CD8+ T cells from PBMCs. All receptors derive from a human donor in good health (CMV status not recorded). Some clones in this sample may be carry-over from other donors' samples.

The chain has TRBV6-2 or TRBV6-3 and TRBJ2-3; D call uncertain. Looked up from germline, CDR1 is MNHEY and CDR2 is SVGEGT. The V end was cut by 6 bases, the J end by 2 bases, with 12 bases between. The CDR3 length is 14 residues. The CDR3, as DNA: TGTGCCAGCAGGACGTACTCTAACACAGATACGCAGTATTTT. Translating it yields CASRTYSNTDTQYF.

This clonotype has a handful of counts. J is TRBJ2-1 and V is TRBV20-1; tentatively, D is TRBD2 (5 bases). The CDR3 totals 13 residues. Germline-derived CDR1 and CDR2 are DFQATT and SNEGSKA (reference sequence). CDR3 DNA sequence: TGCAGCACCTTCCGGGGCTCCTACAATGAGCAGTTCTTC. Amino acids: CSTFRGSYNEQFF.

This clonotype was counted at least ten times. This chain joins TRBV27 and TRBJ1-5; D gene ambiguous. The V and J ends lost 5 bases and 0 bases respectively, with 11 bases between them. Per germline, CDR1 MNHEY and CDR2 SMNVEV (reference sequence). The CDR3 is 15 amino acids. The CDR3 is CASSPRGYSNQPQHF. As DNA, the CDR3 is TGTGCCAGCAGTCCCCGGGGTTATAGCAATCAGCCCCAGCATTTT.

This clonotype was counted a few times. The chain recombines TRBV29-1 with TRBJ2-5; D not resolved. The length of the CDR3 is 14 residues. V was trimmed by 4 bases and J by 0 bases, leaving 12 bases between them. Germline V lookup: CDR1 SQVTM, CDR2 ANQGSEA. The CDR3 DNA is TGCAGCGTTGCGCCCATGGTGGACCAAGAGACCCAGTACTTC. It encodes CSVAPMVDQETQYF.

This clonotype was seen only a few times. V usage is TRBV11-3 and J usage is TRBJ1-2; 7 nucleotides match TRBD1. The V gene end was trimmed by 4 bases and the J gene end by 2 bases; junction bases not matched to a gene: 7. The length of the CDR3 is 15 residues. Germline assignment: CDR1 SGHNT and CDR2 YENEEA. CDR3 coding DNA: TGTGCCAGCAGCTCGCGAGACAGGGCGAACTATGGCTACACCTTC. Translation gives CASSSRDRANYGYTF. The full variable domain, its missing parts supplied by reference TRBV11-3 and TRBJ1-2, is EAGVVQSPRYKIIEKKQPVAFWCNPISGHNTLYWYLQNLGQGPELLIRYENEEAVDDSQLPKDRFSAERLKGVDSTLKIQPAELGDSAVYLCASSSRDRANYGYTFGSGTRLTVV.

This clonotype was recorded many times. This rearrangement joins TRBV7-2 to TRBJ2-3; D might be TRBD2 (5 bases). This CDR3 spans 14 amino acids. Germline V gene data show CDR1 as SGHTA and CDR2 as FQGNSA. V lost 5 bases and J lost 1, with 10 bases in between. The CDR3 DNA sequence: TGTGCCAGCAGCCCCGATAGCGGCACAGATACGCAGTATTTT. It is translated as CASSPDSGTDTQYF.

V is TRBV12-3 or TRBV12-4 and J is TRBJ2-2; the D is unclear. The CDR3 is made up of 15 amino acids. The V gene lost 6 bases and the J gene lost 6 bases, with 17 bases spanning the gap. The CDR3 DNA reads TGTGCCAGCAGCGAGGCGAGGATATTGGCCGGGGAGCTGTTTTTT. Its protein is CASSEARILAGELFF.

This clonotype was found once. V gene TRBV7-3 combines with J gene TRBJ2-7; 9 nucleotides match TRBD2. There are 16 residues in the CDR3. The V and J ends lost 5 bases and 3 bases, in that order; junction bases with no gene match: 11. Germline values: CDR1 SGHTA, CDR2 FQGTGA. The CDR3 loop is CASSPKGREGNYEQYF. CDR3 DNA sequence: TGTGCCAGCAGCCCTAAGGGGCGGGAGGGCAACTACGAGCAGTACTTC.

V usage is TRBV14 and J usage is TRBJ1-2; D is unresolved. Germline V gives CDR1 SGHDN, CDR2 FVKESK. The CDR3 has 13 residues. Trimming stripped 0 bases from V and 8 bases from J, with 10 bases between. In DNA form, the CDR3 reads TGTGCCAGCAGCCAAGATCGTAGGGCCGGCTACACCTTC. Protein product: CASSQDRRAGYTF.

This clonotype has only a few counts. The genes are TRBV5-6 and TRBJ2-5, with TRBD1 identical over 8 bases. This CDR3 has 16 amino acids. CDR1 is SGHDT and CDR2 is YYEEEE in the germline V gene. Unmatched junction bases numbered 8, after V lost 4 bases and J lost 0 bases. CDR3 in amino acids: CASSHTGDRYQETQYF. The DNA of the CDR3 is TGTGCCAGCAGCCATACAGGGGACAGGTACCAAGAGACCCAGTACTTC.

In its sample, this clonotype was seen a few times. The chain carries TRBV4-2 and TRBJ2-3; perhaps TRBD1 as D (6 bases). The CDR3 is 15 residues long. The germline gives CDR1 LGHNA, CDR2 YNFKEQ. The ends were cut back, 2 bases at V and 5 bases at J, with 14 bases in the middle. Here the CDR3 DNA reads TGTGCCAGCAGCCAAAGGAACAGGGCGAAAGATACGCAGTATTTT. This translates into CASSQRNRAKDTQYF.

This clonotype was picked up many times. CDR3 loop: CASSLVGPRSHYTQYF. In nucleotides, the CDR3 is TGTGCCAGCAGCTTAGTGGGGCCGAGGAGCCATTATACGCAGTATTTT. The chain is built from TRBV7-2 and TRBJ2-3, with TRBD1 as a possible D gene (5 bases). The V gene lost 1 base and the J gene lost 7 bases, with 18 bases spanning the gap. Germline CDR1 SGHTA, CDR2 FQGNSA. The length of the CDR3 is 16 residues.

This clonotype was recorded a few times. This sequence joins TRBV13 and TRBJ2-1; TRBD2 agrees at 11 bases. Unmatched junction bases numbered 9, after V lost 5 bases and J lost 9 bases. Germline values: CDR1 PRHDT, CDR2 FYEKMQ (reference sequence). The CDR3 consists of 15 residues. The CDR3 loop is CASSRIAGGVGEQFF. CDR3 DNA: TGTGCCAGCAGCCGGATAGCGGGAGGGGTTGGTGAGCAGTTCTTC.